The next 27 T cell receptor beta chains were all read from a single sample in a study of radiation and T cells in renal cell carcinoma. Sample time point: blood 4 weeks post-SBRT, at nephrectomy. Treatment noted: 15 Gy SBRT to primary tumor, nephrectomy 4 weeks later. Sequencing was performed with immunoSEQ multiplex PCR; in TCRdb, only in-frame clones are kept and a portion is missing. The table includes around 170,000 clones, 88% detected once. Sequenced here: blood, sampled from a patient whose treatment included radiotherapy and nephrectomy. The receptors were gathered from a woman aged 45-65 years with renal cell carcinoma.

The V gene is TRBV2, the J gene TRBJ1-2; D may be TRBD1 (5 bases). Germline loops: CDR1 SNHLY, CDR2 FYNNEI. Trimming shortened V by 4 bases and J by 4 bases, and 16 bases separated the two germline ends. The CDR3 loop spans 15 amino acids. DNA of the CDR3: TGTGCCAGCAGTGCTTTAGGGGTCGGTATCTATGGCTACACCTTC. This encodes CASSALGVGIYGYTF.

The V call is TRBV6-1, the J call TRBJ2-1, with TRBD1 matching 9 bases. The trim removed 6 bases at V and 1 base at J, leaving 4 bases unmatched. Germline CDR1 and CDR2: MNHNS and SASEGT. This CDR3 comprises 15 residues. CDR3 sequence (DNA): TGTGCCAGCAGATTGGACAGGGGATCCTACAATGAGCAGTTCTTC. Translation gives CASRLDRGSYNEQFF.

V gene TRBV9 combines with J gene TRBJ2-2; 11 nucleotides match TRBD2. The CDR3 has 16 residues. The V gene end was trimmed by 0 bases and the J gene end by 5 bases; junction bases not matched to a gene: 3. The germline V gene encodes CDR1 SGDLS and CDR2 YYNGEE. The CDR3 nucleotides are TGTGCCAGCAGCGTAGGGGCTAGCGGGGGGACCGGGGAGCTGTTTTTT. Protein product: CASSVGASGGTGELFF.

In nucleotides, the CDR3 is TGTGCCAGCAGCCAAGCCGCCTCGCGGGGGGTACAAGAGACCCAGTACTTC. Protein product: CASSQAASRGVQETQYF. The chain links TRBV4-2 to TRBJ2-5; 8 nucleotides line up with TRBD2. Germline CDR1 reads LGHNA; CDR2 reads YNFKEQ. With 1 base clipped from V and 2 bases from J, the junction kept 9 bases outside the gene matches. This CDR3 is 17 amino acids long.

This chain joins TRBV9 and TRBJ2-3, with 11 bases matching TRBD2. From germline, CDR1 is SGDLS and CDR2 YYNGEE. The CDR3 contains 16 residues. V lost 3 bases and J lost 3; bases outside the gene matches: 6. The CDR3 loop is CASSGLLAGATDTQYF. CDR3 in DNA: TGTGCCAGCAGCGGGTTACTAGCGGGGGCTACAGATACGCAGTATTTT.

The V gene is TRBV25-1, the J gene TRBJ2-5; tentatively, D is TRBD2 (6 bases). The J call is uncertain, as TRBJ2-7 better fits the DNA end. Germline V gene sequence: CDR1 MGHDK, CDR2 SYGVNS. This CDR3 is 13 amino acids long. The CDR3 sequence: CASSESGLYEQYF. CDR3 coding DNA: TGTGCCAGCAGTGAATCTGGACTATACGAGCAGTACTTC.

This chain links TRBV15 with TRBJ2-2; D may correspond to TRBD1 or TRBD2 (6 bases each). The CDR3 runs 14 residues. Germline V gene data show CDR1 as LNHNV and CDR2 as YYDKDF (reference sequence). V was cut by 5 bases and J by 0 bases, with 7 bases left in between. CDR3: CATSGGPNTGELFF. The CDR3 coding sequence is TGTGCCACCAGCGGGGGGCCGAACACCGGGGAGCTGTTTTTT.

The chain joins TRBV14 to TRBJ2-3; TRBD2 is a possible D gene (5 bases). CDR1 is SGHDN and CDR2 is FVKESK in the germline V gene. The CDR3 is 15 residues long. Trimming took off 2 bases at V and 1 base at J, with 10 bases between the two ends. The CDR3 protein is CASSQIYGGTDTQYF. In DNA form, the CDR3 reads TGTGCCAGCAGCCAAATTTACGGGGGCACAGATACGCAGTATTTT.

The chain carries TRBV27 and TRBJ1-5, with D unclear. There are 14 residues in the CDR3. Germline V gene data show CDR1 as MNHEY and CDR2 as SMNVEV (reference sequence). V lost 6 bases and J lost 1, with 10 bases in between. The CDR3 DNA sequence: TGTGCCAGCAGAGGGATGTTCAGCAATCAGCCCCAGCATTTT. Translated, it gives CASRGMFSNQPQHF.

The CDR3 loop is CASTPGQGTTEQYF. Written as DNA, the CDR3 is TGTGCCAGCACCCCGGGACAGGGCACAACTGAGCAGTACTTC. The J gene is TRBJ2-7, the V gene TRBV6-1; 9 bases line up with TRBD1. After removal of 7 bases from V and 7 bases from J, the junction contained 11 bases not matched to a gene. Germline values: CDR1 MNHNS, CDR2 SASEGT. There are 14 residues in the CDR3.

Comments on this clone: At one of its ends the junction is not consistent with the germline gene, which may arise from a read error. The rearrangement joins TRBV7-7 to TRBJ2-5, with a possible D match to TRBD2 (5 bases). Germline V CDR1 and CDR2: SSHAT, FNYEAQ (reference sequence). The CDR3 extends over 14 amino acids. For the CDR3, the DNA is TGTGCTAGCAGCCCCCTCACCGAGGGAGAGACCCAGTACTTC. This gives the protein CASSPLTEGETQYF. Using reference TRBV7-7 and TRBJ2-5 for the parts outside the CDR3, the full variable domain is GAGVSQSPRYKVTKRGQDVTLRCDPISSHATLYWYQQALGQGPEFLTYFNYEAQPDKSGLPSDRFSAERPEGSISTLTIQRTEQRDSAMYRCASSPLTEGETQYFGPGTRLLVL.

This clone was observed a few times. The V call is TRBV29-1, the J call TRBJ2-7; no definite D call. V lost 4 bases to trimming and J lost 2 bases, with 15 bases between them. The CDR3 contains 14 residues. Germline CDR1 reads SQVTM; CDR2 reads ANQGSEA. CDR3 sequence: CSVVGFGRAYEQYF. As DNA, the CDR3 is TGCAGCGTTGTTGGGTTTGGAAGAGCCTACGAGCAGTACTTC.

In this sample, this clone turned up once. This chain's CDR3 is CASSEAGAPYGYTF. The DNA for the CDR3 is TGTGCCAGCAGTGAAGCAGGGGCTCCCTATGGCTACACCTTC. The chain employs TRBV6-1 and TRBJ1-2; TRBD1 is a possible D gene (5 bases). V was cut by 0 bases and J by 4 bases, with 9 bases left in between. This CDR3 spans 14 amino acids. Germline assignment: CDR1 MNHNS and CDR2 SASEGT.

The chain employs TRBV9 and TRBJ2-1; maybe TRBD2 (5 bases). The germline V gene has CDR1 SGDLS and CDR2 YYNGEE. The CDR3 runs 14 residues. Trimming took 2 bases from V and 5 from J, leaving 11 bases between them. For the CDR3, the DNA is TGTGCCAGCAGCGTCCGGGATTCTCACAATGAGCAGTTCTTC. It yields the protein CASSVRDSHNEQFF.

The gene calls are TRBV6-5 and TRBJ2-3, with 9 nucleotides matching TRBD2. The J segment lost 4 bases and the V segment lost 6 bases, leaving 8 bases of the junction unmatched. CDR1 and CDR2 (germline): MNHEY, SVGAGI. The CDR3 totals 15 residues. The chain's CDR3 is CASRLPSGAADTQYF. The CDR3 DNA is TGTGCCAGCAGACTTCCTAGCGGGGCGGCAGATACGCAGTATTTT.

The rearrangement uses TRBV2 and TRBJ1-4, with D tentatively TRBD1 (5 bases). There are 16 residues in the CDR3. The V gene lost 10 bases and the J gene lost 4 bases, with 22 bases spanning the gap. Germline V lookup: CDR1 SNHLY, CDR2 FYNNEI. In DNA, the CDR3 is TGTGCCACTACTCCAGGGTTAGGGCGTGGTAATGAAAAACTGTTTTTT. It is translated as CATTPGLGRGNEKLFF. The variable domain in full, with the rest retrieved from reference TRBV2 and TRBJ1-4, is EPEVTQTPSHQVTQMGQEVILRCVPISNHLYFYWYRQILGQKVEFLVSFYNNEISEKSEIFDDQFSVERPDGSNFTLKIRSTKLEDSAMYFCATTPGLGRGNEKLFFGSGTQLSVL.

The chain couples TRBV2 to TRBJ1-2, with D possibly being TRBD1 (5 bases). The CDR3 has 14 residues. The germline V gene has CDR1 SNHLY and CDR2 FYNNEI. Trimming removed 0 bases at V and 8 bases at J, with 13 bases between. The CDR3 DNA follows: TGTGCCAGCAGTGAAGCGCTCGGGGGGGTCGGCTACACCTTC. This encodes CASSEALGGVGYTF.

This rearrangement joins TRBV10-2 to TRBJ2-1; 8 bases align to TRBD2. The CDR3 contains 14 residues. Losses at the gene ends were 7 bases for V and 6 bases for J; bases not matched to a gene: 8. The germline gives CDR1 WSHSY, CDR2 SAAADI. The DNA of the CDR3 is TGCGCCAGCACCCGAGGGGGACTAGTCAATGAGCAGTTCTTC. It yields the protein CASTRGGLVNEQFF.

The chain is built from TRBV5-1 and TRBJ2-1; perhaps TRBD2 as D (5 bases). Germline lookup yields CDR1 SGHRS and CDR2 YFSETQ. The CDR3 contains 14 residues. V lost 1 base to trimming and J lost 8 bases, with 13 bases between them. This CDR3 is CASSLRSGGYEQFF. DNA for the CDR3: TGCGCCAGCAGCTTGCGGAGCGGCGGATATGAGCAGTTCTTC. Full variable domain (rest looked up from reference TRBV5-1 and TRBJ2-1): KAGVTQTPRYLIKTRGQQVTLSCSPISGHRSVSWYQQTPGQGLQFLFEYFSETQRNKGNFPGRFSGRQFSNSRSEMNVSTLELGDSALYLCASSLRSGGYEQFFGPGTRLTVL.

The rearrangement joins TRBV27 to TRBJ2-1; no clear D. CDR3 length: 11 residues. Germline CDR1 MNHEY, CDR2 SMNVEV (reference sequence). V was cut by 10 bases and J by 9 bases, with 13 bases left in between. The CDR3 is CATTAWSEQFF. The CDR3 coding sequence is TGTGCCACCACGGCATGGAGTGAGCAGTTCTTC.

The V and J genes are TRBV10-2 and TRBJ1-3; D perhaps matches TRBD1 (5 bases). Trimming stripped 0 bases from V and 7 bases from J, with 19 bases between. CDR1 and CDR2 from the germline V gene are WSHSY and SAAADI. The CDR3 loop spans 17 amino acids. The CDR3 is CASSESPRVGSRNTIYF. The CDR3 DNA reads TGCGCCAGCAGTGAGTCTCCCAGGGTTGGGAGTCGGAACACCATATATTTT.

The chain combines TRBV6-6 with TRBJ2-7, with D possibly matching TRBD2 (6 bases). The germline CDR1 and CDR2 sequences are MNHNY and SVGAGI (reference sequence). This CDR3 spans 15 amino acids. The ends were cut back, 6 bases at V and 5 bases at J, with 20 bases in the middle. The chain's CDR3 is CASRQSGVNRNEQYF. Here the CDR3 DNA reads TGTGCCAGCAGACAATCGGGGGTCAACAGAAACGAGCAGTACTTC.

This clone has more than one count but fewer than ten. The V and J genes are TRBV5-5 and TRBJ1-1; 8 bases are a match to TRBD1. Germline V CDR1 and CDR2: SGHKS, YYEKEE (reference sequence). The J segment lost 4 bases and the V segment lost 4 bases, leaving 6 bases of the junction unmatched. This CDR3 is built from 14 residues. The CDR3 is CASSRVRGRTEAFF. The DNA of the CDR3 is TGTGCCAGCAGCCGAGTCAGGGGGCGCACTGAAGCTTTCTTT.

This chain connects TRBV19 to TRBJ2-2; D is possibly TRBD1 (6 bases). The CDR3 spans 16 residues. V was cut by 6 bases and J by 0 bases, with 14 bases left in between. CDR1 is LNHDA, CDR2 SQIVND, per germline (reference sequence). The CDR3 is CASRRPEGANTGELFF. The CDR3 DNA is TGTGCCAGTAGGCGTCCAGAGGGGGCGAACACCGGGGAGCTGTTTTTT.

V is TRBV18 and J is TRBJ1-2; 8 bases agree with TRBD1. The V segment lost 2 bases and the J segment 7 bases; nucleotides outside the gene matches: 6. Germline loops: CDR1 KGHSH, CDR2 LQKENI. The CDR3 runs to 14 residues. The CDR3 sequence is CASSPSGRGLGYTF. The CDR3 DNA reads TGTGCCAGCTCACCATCGGGCAGGGGGCTTGGCTACACCTTC.

This clone was counted a few times. The rearrangement joins TRBV4-1 to TRBJ1-2; the D is unclear. The CDR3 spans 16 residues. CDR1 and CDR2 from the germline V gene are MGHRA and YSYEKL. With 3 bases removed from V and 3 bases from J, the gap between germline ends came to 17 bases. As DNA, the CDR3 is TGCGCCAGCAGCCAGACCGGTGGAGGACCCCACTATGGCTACACCTTC. This codes for CASSQTGGGPHYGYTF.

This clone appeared a single time. The genes are TRBV5-1 and TRBJ2-6, with D possibly matching TRBD1 (5 bases). Trimming removed 3 bases at V and 0 bases at J, with 10 bases between. The CDR3 loop spans 16 amino acids. Per the germline V gene, CDR1 is SGHRS and CDR2 is YFSETQ. In DNA form, the CDR3 reads TGCGCCAGCAGCTCCTTCCAGGGCTCTGGGGCCAACGTCCTGACTTTC. Its translation: CASSSFQGSGANVLTF.